This entry is about one TCR beta chain. Its antigen is not identified. The V segment lost 4 bases and the J segment 2 bases; nucleotides outside the gene matches: 10. This CDR3 region has 16 residues. From germline, CDR1 is SQVTM and CDR2 ANQGSEA. This entry belongs to a study of cytomegalovirus exposure and HLA in healthy donors. 60 Vbeta and 13 Jbeta primers were used in PCR. Data came from immunoSEQ multiplex PCR; TCRdb stores just in-frame clones and leaves some out. The table has around 110,000 clones, 65% seen once. The study, taken as a whole, reports: A missense variant in DCLRE1C was later tied to TCR beta V- and J-gene trimming.

The rearrangement links TRBV29-1 to TRBJ2-5, with 10 bases matching TRBD2. The sample taken for sequencing was PBMCs. The clonotype was recovered from a middle-aged woman in good health and CMV-seropositive. The CDR3 region is CSVGLAGEAPQETQYF. CDR3 bases: TGCAGCGTTGGGCTAGCGGGAGAAGCCCCACAAGAGACCCAGTACTTC.